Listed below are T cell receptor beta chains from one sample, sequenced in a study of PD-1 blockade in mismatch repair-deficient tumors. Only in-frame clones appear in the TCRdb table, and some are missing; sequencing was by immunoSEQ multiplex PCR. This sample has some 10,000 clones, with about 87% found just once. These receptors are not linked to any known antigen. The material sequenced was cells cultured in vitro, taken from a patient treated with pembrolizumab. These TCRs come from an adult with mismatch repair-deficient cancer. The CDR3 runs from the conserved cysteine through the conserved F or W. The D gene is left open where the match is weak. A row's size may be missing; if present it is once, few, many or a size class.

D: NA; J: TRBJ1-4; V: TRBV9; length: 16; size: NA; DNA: TGTGCCAGCAGCAATAGGAAGACAGGCACTAATGAAAAACTGTTTTTT; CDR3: CASSNRKTGTNEKLFF
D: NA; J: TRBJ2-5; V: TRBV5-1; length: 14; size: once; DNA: TGCGCCAGCAGCTTGGAATGGGGGCAGGAGACCCAGTACTTC; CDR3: CASSLEWGQETQYF
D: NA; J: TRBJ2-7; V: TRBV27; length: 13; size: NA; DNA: TGTGCCAGCAGGAGGCATAACTCCTACGAGCAGTACTTC; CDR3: CASRRHNSYEQYF
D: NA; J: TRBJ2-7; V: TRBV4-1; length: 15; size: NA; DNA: TGCGCCAGCAGCCCAGGCCTGGCGAACACCTACGAGCAGTACTTC; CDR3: CASSPGLANTYEQYF
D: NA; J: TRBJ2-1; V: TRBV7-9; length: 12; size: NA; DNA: TGTGCCAGCAGCATGGGAGCTAATGAGCAGTTCTTC; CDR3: CASSMGANEQFF
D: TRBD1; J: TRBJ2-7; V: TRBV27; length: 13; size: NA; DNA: TGTGCCAGCAGGGGGACAGGGAGCTACGAGCAGTACTTC; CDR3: CASRGTGSYEQYF
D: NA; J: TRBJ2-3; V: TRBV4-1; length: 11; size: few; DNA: TGCGCCAGCAGCCACACAGATACGCAGTATTTT; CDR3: CASSHTDTQYF
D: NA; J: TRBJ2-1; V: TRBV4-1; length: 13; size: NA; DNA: TGCGCCAGCATTGGGGGCGCCTTTAATGAGCAGTTCTTC; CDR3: CASIGGAFNEQFF
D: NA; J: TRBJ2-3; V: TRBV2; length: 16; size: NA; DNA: TGTGCCAGCAGTGATTGGGGGTTGGGGACCACAGATACGCAGTATTTT; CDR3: CASSDWGLGTTDTQYF
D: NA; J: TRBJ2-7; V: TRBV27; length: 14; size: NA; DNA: TGTGCCAGCAGTCCCCTCGGCCGGGGTGACGAGCAGTACTTC; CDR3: CASSPLGRGDEQYF
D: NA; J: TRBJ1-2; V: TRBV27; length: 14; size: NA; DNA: TGTGCCAGCAGTCCCCCGGGGGTATTCTATGGCTACACCTTC; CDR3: CASSPPGVFYGYTF
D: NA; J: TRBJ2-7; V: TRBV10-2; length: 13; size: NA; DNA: TGCGCCAGCAGTGTTAGGAGACCCTACGAGCAGTACTTC; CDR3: CASSVRRPYEQYF
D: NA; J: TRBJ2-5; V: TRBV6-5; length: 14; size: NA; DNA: TGTGCCAGCCCTCACGGGCCGCCAAGCAGGAAGCAGTACTTC; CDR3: CASPHGPPSRKQYF
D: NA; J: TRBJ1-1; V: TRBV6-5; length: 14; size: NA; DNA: TGTGCCAGCACTAACCTGTTCGGGAACACTGAAGCTTTCTTT; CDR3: CASTNLFGNTEAFF
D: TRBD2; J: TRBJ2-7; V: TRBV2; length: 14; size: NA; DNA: TGTGCCAGCAGTCGGACTAGCGGGAGCCACGAGCAGTACTTC; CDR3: CASSRTSGSHEQYF
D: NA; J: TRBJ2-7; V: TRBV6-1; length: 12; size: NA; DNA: TGTGCCAGCAGTGAAGGGGTCTTGGAGCAGTACTTC; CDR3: CASSEGVLEQYF